The 9 T cell receptor beta chains below were found in one sample sequenced in a study of shared clonotypes between healthy human individuals (dated by TCRdb to 2019 to 2021). The library was obtained by the immunoSEQ multiplex PCR assay. Here the immuneACCESS table is served through TCRdb, limited to in-frame sequences with V and J called. Missing clones are a known gap in these copies; in checked studies unresolved V genes cover under half, and the rest lacks a known reason. This sample holds about 2.3 million clones; under 95% were observed only once. The ten largest clones capture approximately 0.41% of the sample. The sequenced sample consisted of naive CD4+ T cells from PBMCs. What this sample's cell subset or site label stands for: CD45RA+ positively selected. The receptors were sampled from a man aged 18 to 30 in good health. Some clones in this sample may be carry-over from other donors' samples.

The genes are TRBV28 and TRBJ2-7; the D is unclear. The CDR3 covers 14 residues. Germline values: CDR1 MDHEN, CDR2 SYDVKM. Trimming cost V 2 bases and J 3 bases, with 11 bases left between them. This chain's CDR3 is CASSLGGVFYEQYF. CDR3 nucleotide sequence: TGTGCCAGCAGTTTAGGCGGTGTTTTCTACGAGCAGTACTTC.

This sequence joins TRBV2 and TRBJ2-5; 8 nucleotides agree with TRBD2. The J segment lost 3 bases and the V segment lost 2 bases, leaving 5 bases of the junction unmatched. CDR1 and CDR2 from the germline V gene are SNHLY and FYNNEI. This CDR3 is built from 15 residues. This chain's CDR3 is CASSESSGRKETQYF. The CDR3 DNA follows: TGTGCCAGCAGTGAATCCAGCGGGAGAAAAGAGACCCAGTACTTC.

The V gene is TRBV28, the J gene TRBJ2-5, with D uncertain. CDR3 length: 13 amino acids. Trimming shortened V by 3 bases and J by 4 bases, and 9 bases separated the two germline ends. The germline V gene encodes CDR1 MDHEN and CDR2 SYDVKM. In DNA form, the CDR3 reads TGTGCCAGCAGTTTGAGCTTTCCAGAGACCCAGTACTTC. Residues: CASSLSFPETQYF.

J is TRBJ2-5 and V is TRBV27, with D perhaps TRBD1 or TRBD2 (5 bases each). Between the trimmed V and J ends, which lost 5 bases and 3 bases, there was a span of 16 bases. The CDR3 is 15 amino acids. CDR1 MNHEY and CDR2 SMNVEV come from the germline V gene (reference sequence). The CDR3 sequence: CASSPWDRVEETQYF. Written as DNA, the CDR3 is TGTGCCAGCAGTCCGTGGGACCGGGTGGAAGAGACCCAGTACTTC.

The rearrangement links TRBV6-5 to TRBJ1-3; the D is unclear. The CDR3 length is 14 residues. V was shortened by 4 bases and J by 1 base, with 8 bases between the two germline ends. Looked up from germline, CDR1 is MNHEY and CDR2 is SVGAGI. DNA for the CDR3: TGTGCCAGCAGTTTATTCCGGTCTGGAAACACCATATATTTT. Its protein is CASSLFRSGNTIYF.

The rearrangement joins TRBV20-1 to TRBJ2-7; D unresolved. Germline V gene lookup returns CDR1 DFQATT and CDR2 SNEGSKA (reference sequence). V was trimmed by 6 bases and J by 6 bases, leaving 12 bases between them. This CDR3 spans 11 amino acids. In nucleotides, the CDR3 is TGCAGTGCAACCAACAAGGTCGAGCAGTACTTC. Its protein product is CSATNKVEQYF.

The chain links TRBV11-2 to TRBJ1-5, with a weak D call TRBD1 (6 bases). Germline V CDR1 and CDR2: SGHAT, FQNNGV. The CDR3 runs to 17 residues. With 0 bases removed from V and 2 bases from J, the gap between germline ends came to 14 bases. The CDR3 region has the DNA TGTGCCAGCAGCTTAGATCCGGCAGGGGTTGGCAATCAGCCCCAGCATTTT. Its protein product is CASSLDPAGVGNQPQHF.

The chain employs TRBV7-3 and TRBJ2-2; the D gene is possibly TRBD2 (5 bases). Trimming stripped 2 bases from V and 6 bases from J, with 10 bases between. The CDR3 runs to 14 residues. Germline assignment: CDR1 SGHTA and CDR2 FQGTGA. The chain's CDR3 is CASSLLAQAGELFF. DNA for the CDR3: TGTGCCAGCAGCTTATTAGCGCAAGCCGGGGAGCTGTTTTTT.

For this clone: This CDR3 is also generated by other DNA sequences in the sample. The chain combines TRBV5-1 with TRBJ2-5, with 10 nucleotides matching TRBD1. J was trimmed by 5 bases and V by 0 bases; bases with no gene match: 4. The CDR3 has 15 residues. Germline V gene sequence: CDR1 SGHRS, CDR2 YFSETQ. In nucleotides, the CDR3 is TGCGCCAGCAGCTTGGTGGGGACAGGGGAGGAGACCCAGTACTTC. Encoded protein: CASSLVGTGEETQYF.